This TCR beta chain was retrieved from a study of cytomegalovirus exposure and HLA in healthy donors. Broader study findings: Within the data, a cluster of highly shared sequence variants was likely a sequencing artifact.

V was trimmed by 9 bases and J by 1 base, leaving 9 bases between them. Germline CDR1 is SNHLY and CDR2 is FYNNEI. CDR3 length: 12 residues. A remark on this clone: Its antigen is unknown.

Primers: 60 Vbeta forward and 13 Jbeta reverse. Sequencing used immunoSEQ multiplex PCR; TCRdb keeps in-frame clones, though not all of them. Here the sample spans 160,000 or so clones, 87% being singletons. The clonotype comes from a woman aged 30 to 39 in good health and CMV-seronegative. The sequenced sample consisted of PBMCs. The chain is built from TRBV2 and TRBJ1-2; D gene ambiguous. CDR3 DNA sequence: TGTGCCAGATTGAGTGATAACTATGGCTACACCTTC. It specifies CARLSDNYGYTF. The whole variable domain, filled in from reference TRBV2 and TRBJ1-2, reads EPEVTQTPSHQVTQMGQEVILRCVPISNHLYFYWYRQILGQKVEFLVSFYNNEISEKSEIFDDQFSVERPDGSNFTLKIRSTKLEDSAMYFCARLSDNYGYTFGSGTRLTVV.